This T cell receptor beta chain appears in the sequencing data of a study of response to subunit inactivated influenza vaccine (dated by TCRdb to the late 2010s). Some background on the complete study: Deep quantitative T cell receptor repertoire profiling was used in the study to track responses to a trivalent subunit inactivated influenza vaccine. Paper-wide results and their limitations: The authors proposed that each seasonal influenza vaccination may bring in only a limited number of new T cells.

The time point label corresponds to: 45 days after influenza vaccine administration. The receptor library was made with RT-PCR. Reads for this sample came from an Illumina HiSeq 2500. The public sequencing data were trimmed at Q25 with fastp and processed into clonotypes with MiXCR by TCRdb, which kept only in-frame beta chains. Entries that share a CDR3 protein sequence are merged under the most common genes and DNA. This sample gives about half a million distinct CDR3 sequences in total; 11% of them show up just once. Around 12% of the sample rests with the top ten. V is trimmed back by 3 bases and J by 8 bases, and the junction contains 3 bases that no gene match accounts for. CDR1 KGHSH and CDR2 LQKENI were looked up in the germline V gene. The CDR3 measures 13 amino acids from cysteine to phenylalanine. Here the CDR3 DNA is all that survives: 39 bases in frame from base 1. This clonotype was counted many times. Its antigen has not been determined. Base qualities are not recorded, but no much larger clone differs from it by a single base.

This receptor was identified in a man between 50 and 59 years old who received an inactivated influenza vaccine. Donor details come from another sample of the same person, matched by shared clones. Source: PBMCs from blood, taken about 40 days after vaccination. The sequence is built from TRBV18 and TRBJ2-1; TRBD1 lines up with 8 middle nucleotides. The DNA is as follows: TGTGCCAGCTCACCTTGGACAGGGCATGAGCAGTTCTTC. Translated, it reads CASSPWTGHEQFF.